The source of this T cell receptor (beta chain) is a study of T-cell memory formation after mild COVID-19. Overall study context: TCR clusters largely stayed donor specific.

This clonotype occurred many times. MiXCR was run by TCRdb on the 5' RACE reads, yielding one entry per CDR3 protein. The repertoire consists of 550,000 to 650,000 distinct CDR3 sequences, with roughly a sixth occurring once and the leading ten covering 8.1%. The germline V gene has CDR1 SGHVS and CDR2 FQNEAQ. Trimming left V 5 bases short and J 3 bases short, with 14 bases between. The CDR3 runs 14 residues. V usage is TRBV7-8 and J usage is TRBJ2-7, with D possibly being TRBD1 (5 bases). Sequenced: PBMCs or a T cell subset sorted from them (not recorded which). This TCR was recovered from an adult woman who had mild COVID-19 (a few samples of this study predate the infection). Cell type and time point are not known. The CDR3 is CASSLGTGVYEQYF. As DNA, the CDR3 is TGTGCCAGCAGCCTCGGCACAGGTGTCTACGAGCAGTACTTC.